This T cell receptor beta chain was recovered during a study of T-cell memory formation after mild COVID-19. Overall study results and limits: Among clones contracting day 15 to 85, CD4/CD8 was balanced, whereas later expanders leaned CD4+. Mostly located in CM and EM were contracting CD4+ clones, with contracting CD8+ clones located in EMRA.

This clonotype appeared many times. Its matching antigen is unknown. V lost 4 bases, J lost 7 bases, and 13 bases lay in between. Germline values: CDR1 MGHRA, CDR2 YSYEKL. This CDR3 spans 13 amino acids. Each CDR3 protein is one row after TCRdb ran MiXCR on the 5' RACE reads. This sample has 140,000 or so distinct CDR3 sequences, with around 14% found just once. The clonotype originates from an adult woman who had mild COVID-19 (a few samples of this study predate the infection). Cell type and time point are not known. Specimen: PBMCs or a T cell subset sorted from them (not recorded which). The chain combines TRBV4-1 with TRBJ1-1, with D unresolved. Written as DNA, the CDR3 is TGCGCCAGCAGCCTGAATACTCTTGATGAAGCTTTCTTT. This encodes CASSLNTLDEAFF.